The T cell receptor beta chain under discussion was sequenced for a study of blood T cell repertoires in COVID-19. Study in general: Samples taken during acute and convalescent COVID-19 were collected in the United States, Italy and Spain.

Original processing notes: Amplification of reference gene primers provided the estimated nucleated cell counts. Libraries were prepared by immunoSEQ multiplex PCR; TCRdb keeps only in-frame clonotypes and omits some of them. That table supplies the V and J calls and clone size; D and trimming were determined from the DNA. The data show fewer than 500,000 clones, around 90% seen once. The CDR3 totals 15 residues. Looked up from germline, CDR1 is MDHEN and CDR2 is SYDVKM. The V end lost 5 bases, the J end lost 7 bases, and 17 bases lay between the germline ends. This clone was seen a single time. The sequence derives from a woman between 18 and 29 years old with acute COVID-19. The specimen was PBMCs or T cells enriched from blood (not recorded which). The V call is TRBV28, the J call TRBJ1-4, with a weak D call TRBD1 (6 bases). The CDR3 nucleotides read TGTGCCAGCAGTCCCCCAGGGGCTGGTAGTGAAAAACTGTTTTTT. Translating it yields CASSPPGAGSEKLFF.